This TCR beta chain was retrieved from a study of Graves' ophthalmopathy and Graves' hyperthyroidism. The study amplified TCR beta CDR3 regions using RNA transcripts. The authors performed first-round RT-PCR with HTBI primers and then a second-round multiplex PCR. TCRdb re-called the multiplex PCR reads through MiXCR, storing one row per CDR3 protein. Among approximately 410,000 distinct CDR3 sequences, approximately 15% were seen once, and the ten largest hold about 7%. This clonotype occurred many times. Patients were excluded if they had other autoimmune diseases or uncontrolled infections, and likewise if pregnancy or lactation applied. Patients were diagnosed from clinical symptoms, serum thyroxine, TRAb, thyroid ultrasound and orbital computed tomography. From fresh peripheral blood, over 9 ml in volume, the PBMCs were obtained. From germline, CDR1 is SEHNR and CDR2 FQNEAQ (reference sequence). The CDR3 is 14 amino acids. The V and J ends lost 3 bases and 9 bases respectively, with 12 bases between them.

V is TRBV7-9 and J is TRBJ1-6, with D hard to call. Sequenced: peripheral blood. The clonotype comes from a young woman with stable Graves' hyperthyroidism. The CDR3 is CASSFSDPSSPLHF. CDR3 sequence (DNA): TGTGCCAGCAGCTTCTCCGATCCTTCTTCACCCCTCCACTTT.